This T cell receptor (beta chain) is from a study of CD8+ T cells in alopecia areata. Looking at the study overall: Patients remained on tofacitinib for 6 to 18 months and then went 6 months without it. The study, taken as a whole, reports: Many expanded lesional clones persisted in scalp and blood during tofacitinib treatment. Scalp data also include sequences from resident alphabeta T cells of normal skin.

cDNA reverse transcribed from extracted RNA served as the sequencing template. The data were produced by immunoSEQ multiplex PCR, yet TCRdb's version contains in-frame clones alone and is incomplete. This table holds some 180,000 clones, around 49% found once. The table lists this clone with a count of one. Its antigen remains unidentified. Treatment reported: oral pan-JAK inhibitor, 5-10 mg twice daily. A FACSAria was used to sort CD4+ and CD8+ T cells. These cells came from PBMCs. This TCR came from a human donor with alopecia areata. Sequencing was performed on CD8+ T cells sorted from blood, taken at week 52, from a patient treated with tofacitinib.

CDR3 coding DNA: TGTGCCAGCAGTCCAGGACAGGGTGAGACCCAGTACTTC. It is translated as CASSPGQGETQYF. The rearrangement joins TRBV27 to TRBJ2-5, with 8 bases identical to TRBD1. The V segment lost 5 bases and the J segment 5 bases; nucleotides outside the gene matches: 4. Germline V lookup: CDR1 MNHEY, CDR2 SMNVEV (reference sequence). The CDR3 is made up of 13 amino acids.